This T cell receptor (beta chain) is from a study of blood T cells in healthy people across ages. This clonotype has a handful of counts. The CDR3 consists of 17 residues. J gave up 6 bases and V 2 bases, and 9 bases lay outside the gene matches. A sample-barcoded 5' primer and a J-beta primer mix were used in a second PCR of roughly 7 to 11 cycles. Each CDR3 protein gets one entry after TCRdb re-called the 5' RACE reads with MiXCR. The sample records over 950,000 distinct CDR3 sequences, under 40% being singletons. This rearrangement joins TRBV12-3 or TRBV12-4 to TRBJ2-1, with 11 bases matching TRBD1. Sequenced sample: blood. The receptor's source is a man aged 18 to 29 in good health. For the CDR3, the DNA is TGTGCCAGCAGTTTAAAAGCCGCTGGGACAGGGGGCAATGAGCAGTTCTTC. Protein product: CASSLKAAGTGGNEQFF.